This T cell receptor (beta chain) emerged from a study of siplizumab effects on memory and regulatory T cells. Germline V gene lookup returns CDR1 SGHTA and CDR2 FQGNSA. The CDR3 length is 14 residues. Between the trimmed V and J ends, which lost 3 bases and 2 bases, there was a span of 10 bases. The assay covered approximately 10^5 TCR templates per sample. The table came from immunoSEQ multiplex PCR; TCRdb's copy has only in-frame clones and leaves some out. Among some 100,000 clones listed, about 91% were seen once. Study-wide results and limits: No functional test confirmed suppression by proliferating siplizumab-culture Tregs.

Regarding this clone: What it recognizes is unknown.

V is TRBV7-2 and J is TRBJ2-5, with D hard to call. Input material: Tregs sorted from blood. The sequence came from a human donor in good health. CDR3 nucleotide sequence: TGTGCCAGCAGCTTGGTAGTGTTACAAGAGACCCAGTACTTC. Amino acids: CASSLVVLQETQYF.